Listed below are T cell receptor beta chains from one sample, sequenced in a study of neurological immune-mediated disorders. TCRdb recomputed calls from the 5' RACE reads with MiXCR, one row per CDR3 protein. Found here are tens of thousands of distinct CDR3 sequences, more than 2% of them singletons; the top ten hold 2% to 2.5%. Sequencing was performed on PBMCs. These TCRs come from a woman between 50 and 59 years old with multiple sclerosis. Each CDR3 is given with its conserved first and last residue. A D gene is named only where the DNA matches it firmly. A clone size is listed for some rows: how often the clone was seen (once, few, many), or a class if it is expanded.

J,D,V,size,CDR3,DNA
TRBJ2-7,TRBD2,TRBV20-1,medium-sized,CSARTSGTMGEQYF,TGCAGTGCTCGGACTAGCGGGACAATGGGCGAGCAGTACTTC
TRBJ2-7,-,TRBV7-2,many,CASSKQGAPYEQYF,TGTGCCAGCAGCAAACAGGGCGCTCCCTACGAGCAGTACTTC
TRBJ2-1,-,TRBV20-1,many,CSGGGKGYNEQFF,TGCAGTGGAGGCGGGAAGGGCTACAATGAGCAGTTCTTC
TRBJ1-1,-,TRBV5-1,-,CASSLRPLLNTEAFF,TGCGCCAGCAGCTTAAGACCCCTCCTGAACACTGAAGCTTTCTTT
TRBJ1-5,-,TRBV5-1,many,CASHNQPQHF,TGCGCCAGCCACAATCAGCCCCAGCATTTT
TRBJ2-1,TRBD2,TRBV11-3,medium-sized,CASSPGTSGYNEQFF,TGTGCCAGCAGCCCCGGGACTAGCGGGTACAATGAGCAGTTCTTC
TRBJ2-4,TRBD2,TRBV20-1,many,CSAAPGTSGSGNIQYF,TGCAGTGCAGCCCCCGGGACTAGCGGGAGTGGAAACATTCAGTACTTC
TRBJ1-3,-,TRBV6-5,many,CASSLHMTGSGNTIYF,TGTGCCAGCAGTCTTCACATGACTGGGTCTGGAAACACCATATATTTT
TRBJ2-7,-,TRBV20-1,medium-sized,CSARNRDQSYEQYF,TGCAGTGCTAGGAACCGGGACCAGTCCTACGAGCAGTACTTC
TRBJ2-7,TRBD1,TRBV5-1,many,CASSASGGQNEQYF,TGCGCCAGCAGCGCTTCAGGGGGCCAAAACGAGCAGTACTTC